This T cell receptor (beta chain) is drawn from a study of T-cell reconstitution after alpha-beta-depleted transplantation in children. Unique molecular identifiers tagged the TCRbeta library. TCRdb ran MiXCR on the PCR reads and lists one entry per CDR3 protein. The sample contains about 640,000 distinct CDR3 sequences, around 16% of which appear only once. In germline, CDR1 is SGHTA, CDR2 FQGTGA. The CDR3 has 17 residues. Trimming removed 0 bases from V and 0 bases from J, with 12 bases in between. This clonotype showed up just a few times. The input for sequencing was PBMCs from the stem cell graft donor, taken from the stem cell graft. The TCR was taken from a human donor who donated a stem cell graft to a child with acute myeloid leukemia. The rearrangement joins TRBV7-3 to TRBJ2-1; D is ambiguous. The CDR3 region has the DNA TGTGCCAGCAGCTTAACCCCGGACGGTAGCTCCTACAATGAGCAGTTCTTC. Amino acids: CASSLTPDGSSYNEQFF.